This is a list of T cell receptor beta chains from one sample in a study of molecular identifiers for immune sequencing clone quantification. TCRdb independently ran MiXCR on the PCR reads; one entry per CDR3 protein. The data contain over 600,000 distinct CDR3 sequences, about 20% of them seen just once; the ten biggest clones take up 0.75% to 0.95%. The material sequenced was naive CD8+ T cells from blood, with Jurkat cell RNA spiked in. The receptors come from a human donor in good health. Some libraries in this study had Jurkat cell RNA spiked in. The CDR3 runs from the conserved cysteine through the conserved F or W. The D gene is left open where the match is weak. Clone size, where shown, is once, few, many, or a class for clones that have expanded.

clone size	J gene	V gene	D gene	CDR3 DNA	CDR3 protein
.	TRBJ2-5	TRBV4-1	.	TGCGCCAGCAGCCAAGATCCCCCCAACCAAGAGACCCAGTACTTC	CASSQDPPNQETQYF
.	TRBJ2-3	TRBV4-3	TRBD1	TGCGCCAGCAGCCAAGATTCGGGACAGGGGGCGGCGGGAGGGCCGGGAGATACGCAGTATTTT	CASSQDSGQGAAGGPGDTQYF
few	TRBJ2-7	TRBV20-1	.	TGCAGTGCTGGGTTTGGGGTTCCTTACGAGCAGTACTTC	CSAGFGVPYEQYF
many	TRBJ1-5	TRBV6-2/TRBV6-3	.	TGTGCCAGCAGCGAGACCCTTACAGGGAGGCCCCAGCATTTT	CASSETLTGRPQHF
few	TRBJ2-4	TRBV28	.	TGTGCCAGCAGTTTAAGTGGAAACATTCAGTACTTC	CASSLSGNIQYF
few	TRBJ2-7	TRBV5-8	TRBD1	TGTGCCAGCAGCGACGACAGGGGAGGCTACGAGCAGTACTTC	CASSDDRGGYEQYF
many	TRBJ1-1	TRBV4-3	.	TGCGCCAGCAGCCAAGATGCCGAGGTAGCTTTCTTT	CASSQDAEVAFF
.	TRBJ1-1	TRBV30	TRBD1	TGTGCCTGGAGTGCACAAGGGGGCGCTGAAGCTTTCTTT	CAWSAQGGAEAFF
.	TRBJ1-5	TRBV2	.	TGTGCCAGCAGTGAAGGGGGGCATCAGCCCCAGCATTTT	CASSEGGHQPQHF
many	TRBJ2-7	TRBV7-9	.	TGTGCCACCAATCAGGGTTACGAGCAGTACTTC	CATNQGYEQYF
few	TRBJ2-2	TRBV30	.	TGTGCCTGGAGTCAGCCCACCGGGGAGCTGTTTTTT	CAWSQPTGELFF
many	TRBJ1-6	TRBV6-2/TRBV6-3	.	TGTGCCACCTTCGGAGGTCTCTTGGTGGGTTCACCCCTCCACTTT	CATFGGLLVGSPLHF
many	TRBJ2-7	TRBV6-1	.	TGTGCCAGAAACAGGTCCTACGAGCAGTACTTC	CARNRSYEQYF
many	TRBJ2-7	TRBV4-3	TRBD2	TGCGCCAGCAGCCCGGGACTAGCGAATTCCTACGAGCAGTACTTC	CASSPGLANSYEQYF
few	TRBJ2-7	TRBV27	.	TGTGCCAGCAGTTTAAATGGTCTCGACGAGCAGTACTTC	CASSLNGLDEQYF
.	TRBJ2-5	TRBV5-6	TRBD1	TGTGCCAGCAGCACCCGGGACAGCATTGGAGAGACCCAGTACTTC	CASSTRDSIGETQYF
many	TRBJ2-3	TRBV5-1	TRBD2	TGCGCCAGCAGCAGGACACTAGCGGGGGGGCCCGCCGGAGATACGCAGTATTTT	CASSRTLAGGPAGDTQYF
.	TRBJ1-1	TRBV11-2	.	TGTGCCGGCAGCTTAGTCCTAGGGGCGGGAACTGAAGCTTTCTTT	CAGSLVLGAGTEAFF
.	TRBJ2-1	TRBV27	TRBD2	TGTGCCAGCTGTCGGTCAGCGGGGTCCAATGAGCAGTTCTTC	CASCRSAGSNEQFF
many	TRBJ1-1	TRBV19	TRBD1	TGTGCCAGTAGGCAGGGGGCCGTTGAAGCTTTCTTT	CASRQGAVEAFF
.	TRBJ2-1	TRBV30	TRBD2	TGTGCCTGGCACACAACCCCGGGACTAGATAGGGACAATGAGCAGTTCTTC	CAWHTTPGLDRDNEQFF
few	TRBJ2-2	TRBV7-6	TRBD1	TGTGCCAGCAGCTTAGTGCGGGGACAGGGGAACACCGGGGAGCTGTTTTTT	CASSLVRGQGNTGELFF